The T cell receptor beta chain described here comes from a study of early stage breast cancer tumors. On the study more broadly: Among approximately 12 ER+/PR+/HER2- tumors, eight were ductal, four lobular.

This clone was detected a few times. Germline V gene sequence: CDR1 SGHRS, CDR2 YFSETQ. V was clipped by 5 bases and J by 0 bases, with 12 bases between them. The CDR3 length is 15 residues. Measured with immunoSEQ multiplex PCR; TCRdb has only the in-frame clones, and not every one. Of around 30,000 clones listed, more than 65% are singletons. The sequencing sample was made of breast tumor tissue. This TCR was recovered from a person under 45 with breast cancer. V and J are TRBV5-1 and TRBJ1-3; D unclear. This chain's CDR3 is CASSRAASSGNTIYF. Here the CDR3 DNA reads TGCGCCAGCAGTCGGGCCGCATCCTCTGGAAACACCATATATTTT. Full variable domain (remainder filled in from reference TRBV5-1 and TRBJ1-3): KAGVTQTPRYLIKTRGQQVTLSCSPISGHRSVSWYQQTPGQGLQFLFEYFSETQRNKGNFPGRFSGRQFSNSRSEMNVSTLELGDSALYLCASSRAASSGNTIYFGEGSWLTVV.